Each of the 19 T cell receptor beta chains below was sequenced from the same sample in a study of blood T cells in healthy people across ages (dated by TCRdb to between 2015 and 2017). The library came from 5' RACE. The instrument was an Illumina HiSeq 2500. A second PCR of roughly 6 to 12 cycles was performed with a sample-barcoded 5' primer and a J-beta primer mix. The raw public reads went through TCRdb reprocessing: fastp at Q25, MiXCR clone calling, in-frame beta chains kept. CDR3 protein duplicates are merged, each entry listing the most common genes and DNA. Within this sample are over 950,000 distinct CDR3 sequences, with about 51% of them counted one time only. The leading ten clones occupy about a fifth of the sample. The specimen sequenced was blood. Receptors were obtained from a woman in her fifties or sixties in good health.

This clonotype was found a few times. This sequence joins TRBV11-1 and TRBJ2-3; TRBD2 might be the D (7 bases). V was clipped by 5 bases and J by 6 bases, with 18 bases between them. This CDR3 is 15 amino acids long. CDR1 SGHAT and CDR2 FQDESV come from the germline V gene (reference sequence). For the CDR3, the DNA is TGTGCCAGCAGCAAAGGGTATGGGGGGGCGGATACGCAGTATTTT. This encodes CASSKGYGGADTQYF.

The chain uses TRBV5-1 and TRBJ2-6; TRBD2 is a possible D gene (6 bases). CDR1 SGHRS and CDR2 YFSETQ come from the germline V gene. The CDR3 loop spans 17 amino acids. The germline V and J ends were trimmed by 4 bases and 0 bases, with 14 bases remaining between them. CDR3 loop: CASSMDRGSSGANVLTF. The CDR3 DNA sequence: TGCGCCAGCAGCATGGACCGGGGGAGCTCTGGGGCCAACGTCCTGACTTTC.

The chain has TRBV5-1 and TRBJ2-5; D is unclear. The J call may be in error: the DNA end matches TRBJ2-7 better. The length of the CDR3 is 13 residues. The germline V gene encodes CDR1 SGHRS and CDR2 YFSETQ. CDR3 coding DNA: TGCGCCAGCAGCTTGAATAAGGGTTGCGAGCAGTACTTC. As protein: CASSLNKGCEQYF.

CDR3 DNA sequence: TGTGCCACCAGTGACACGGTCTTCGCGGGGTCCGGGGAGCTGTTTTTT. This gives the protein CATSDTVFAGSGELFF. The chain couples TRBV24-1 to TRBJ2-2, with a tentative D call TRBD2 (6 bases). Trimming left V 4 bases short and J 6 bases short, with 17 bases between. Germline V gives CDR1 KGHDR, CDR2 SFDVKD. This CDR3 contains 16 residues.

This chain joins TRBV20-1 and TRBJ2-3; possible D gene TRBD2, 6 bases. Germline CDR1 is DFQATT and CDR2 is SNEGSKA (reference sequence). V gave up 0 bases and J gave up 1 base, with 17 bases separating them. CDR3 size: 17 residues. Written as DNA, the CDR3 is TGCAGTGCTAGAGATCGGGTGACTAGTCTTGGCACAGATACGCAGTATTTT. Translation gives CSARDRVTSLGTDTQYF.

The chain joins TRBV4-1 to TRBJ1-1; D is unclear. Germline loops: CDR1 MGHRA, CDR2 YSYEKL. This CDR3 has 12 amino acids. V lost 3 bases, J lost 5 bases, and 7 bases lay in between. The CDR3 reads CASSHRLTEAFF. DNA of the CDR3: TGCGCCAGCAGCCACCGTTTAACTGAAGCTTTCTTT.

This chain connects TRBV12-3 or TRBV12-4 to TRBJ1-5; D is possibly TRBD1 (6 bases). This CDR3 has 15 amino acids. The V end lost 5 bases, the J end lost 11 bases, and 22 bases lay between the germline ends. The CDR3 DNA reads TGTGCCAGCAGTCTTGGGACATGGGGAGGTAGGGCCCAGCATTTT. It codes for CASSLGTWGGRAQHF.

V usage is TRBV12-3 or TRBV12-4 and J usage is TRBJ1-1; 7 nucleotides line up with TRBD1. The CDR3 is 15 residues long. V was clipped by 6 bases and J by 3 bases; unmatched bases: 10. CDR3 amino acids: CASSPDRVMDTEAFF. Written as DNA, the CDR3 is TGTGCCAGCAGCCCTGACAGGGTTATGGACACTGAAGCTTTCTTT.

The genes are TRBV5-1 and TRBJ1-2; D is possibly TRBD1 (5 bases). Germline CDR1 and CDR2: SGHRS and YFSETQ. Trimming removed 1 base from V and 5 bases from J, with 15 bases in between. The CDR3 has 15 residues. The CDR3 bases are TGCGCCAGCAGCTTGAAGATGGGGGAGAGTTATGGCTACACCTTC. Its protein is CASSLKMGESYGYTF.

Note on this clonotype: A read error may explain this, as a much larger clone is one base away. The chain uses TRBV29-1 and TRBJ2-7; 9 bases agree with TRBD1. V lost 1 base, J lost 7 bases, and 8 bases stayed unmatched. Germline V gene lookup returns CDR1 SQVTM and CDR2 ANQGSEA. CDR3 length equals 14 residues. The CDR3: CSVEVGQGWKEQYF. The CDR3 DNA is TGCAGCGTTGAAGTAGGACAGGGGTGGAAGGAGCAGTACTTC.

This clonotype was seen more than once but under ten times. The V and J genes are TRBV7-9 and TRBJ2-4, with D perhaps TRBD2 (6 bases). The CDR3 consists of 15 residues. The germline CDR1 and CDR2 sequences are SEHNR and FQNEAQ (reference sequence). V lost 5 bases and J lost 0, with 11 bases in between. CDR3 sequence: CASSPRGLAKNIQYF. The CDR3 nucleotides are TGTGCCAGCAGCCCCCGGGGACTAGCCAAAAACATTCAGTACTTC.

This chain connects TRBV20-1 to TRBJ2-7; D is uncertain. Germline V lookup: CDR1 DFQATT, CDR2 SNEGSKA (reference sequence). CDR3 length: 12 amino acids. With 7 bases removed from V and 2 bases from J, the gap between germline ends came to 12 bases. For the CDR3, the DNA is TGCAGTGTTTCGCGGCCTGCCTACGAGCAGTACTTC. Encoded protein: CSVSRPAYEQYF.

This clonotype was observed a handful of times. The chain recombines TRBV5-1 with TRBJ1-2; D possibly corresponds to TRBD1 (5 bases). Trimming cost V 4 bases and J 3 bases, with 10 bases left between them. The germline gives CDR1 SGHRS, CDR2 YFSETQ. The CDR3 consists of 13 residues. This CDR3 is CASSPDSYYGYTF. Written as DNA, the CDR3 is TGCGCCAGCAGCCCCGACAGCTACTATGGCTACACCTTC.

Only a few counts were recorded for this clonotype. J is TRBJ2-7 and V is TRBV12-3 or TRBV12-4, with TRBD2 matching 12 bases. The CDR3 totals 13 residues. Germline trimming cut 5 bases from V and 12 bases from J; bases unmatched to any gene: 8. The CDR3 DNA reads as TGTGCCAGCAGTGGGGGGGGACTAGCGGGTCGGTACTTC. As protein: CASSGGGLAGRYF.

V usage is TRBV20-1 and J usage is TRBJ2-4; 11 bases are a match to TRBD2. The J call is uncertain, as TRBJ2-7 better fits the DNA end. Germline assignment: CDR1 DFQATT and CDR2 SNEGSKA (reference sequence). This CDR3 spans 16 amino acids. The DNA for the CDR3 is TGCAGTGCTAGTGTGACTAGCGGGAAGGTCTCCTACGAGCAGTACTTC. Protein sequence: CSASVTSGKVSYEQYF.

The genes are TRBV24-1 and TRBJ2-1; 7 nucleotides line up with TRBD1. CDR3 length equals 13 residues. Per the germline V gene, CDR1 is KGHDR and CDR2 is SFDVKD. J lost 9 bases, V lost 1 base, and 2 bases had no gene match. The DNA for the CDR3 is TGTGCCACCAGTGATTTAGGACAGGCTGAGCAGTTCTTC. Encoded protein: CATSDLGQAEQFF.

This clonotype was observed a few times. This CDR3 is CASSFWGRPYEQYF. In DNA form, the CDR3 reads TGTGCCAGCAGCTTCTGGGGAAGACCCTACGAGCAGTACTTC. This chain joins TRBV28 and TRBJ2-7; no clear D gene. The length of the CDR3 is 14 residues. V gave up 6 bases and J gave up 2 bases, with 14 bases separating them. Germline V gives CDR1 MDHEN, CDR2 SYDVKM.

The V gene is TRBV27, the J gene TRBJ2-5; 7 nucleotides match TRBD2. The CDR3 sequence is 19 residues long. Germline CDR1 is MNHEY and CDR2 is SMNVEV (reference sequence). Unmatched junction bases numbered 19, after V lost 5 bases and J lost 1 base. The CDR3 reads CASSSGWGSGQVFQETQYF. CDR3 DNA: TGTGCCAGCAGTAGCGGTTGGGGTAGCGGGCAGGTCTTCCAAGAGACCCAGTACTTC.

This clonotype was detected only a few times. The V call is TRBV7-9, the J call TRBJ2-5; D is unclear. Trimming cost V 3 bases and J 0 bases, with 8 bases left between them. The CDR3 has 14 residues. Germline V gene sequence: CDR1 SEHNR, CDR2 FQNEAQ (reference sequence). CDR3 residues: CASSFVRNQETQYF. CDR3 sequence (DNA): TGTGCCAGCAGCTTTGTGAGGAACCAAGAGACCCAGTACTTC.